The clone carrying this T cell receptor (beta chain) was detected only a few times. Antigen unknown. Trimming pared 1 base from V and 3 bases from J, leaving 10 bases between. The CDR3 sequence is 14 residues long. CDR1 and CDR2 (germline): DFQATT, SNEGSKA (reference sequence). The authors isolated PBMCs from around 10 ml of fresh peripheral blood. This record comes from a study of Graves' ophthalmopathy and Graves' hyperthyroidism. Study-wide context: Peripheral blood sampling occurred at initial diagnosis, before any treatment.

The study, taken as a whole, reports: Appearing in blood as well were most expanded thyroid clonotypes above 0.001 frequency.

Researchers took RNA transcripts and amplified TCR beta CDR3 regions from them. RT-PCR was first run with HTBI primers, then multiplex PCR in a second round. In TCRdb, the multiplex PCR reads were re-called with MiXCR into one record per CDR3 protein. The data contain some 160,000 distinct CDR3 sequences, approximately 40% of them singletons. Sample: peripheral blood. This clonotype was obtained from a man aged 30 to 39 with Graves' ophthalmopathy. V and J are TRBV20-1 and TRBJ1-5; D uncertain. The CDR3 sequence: CSARGGPPNQPQHF. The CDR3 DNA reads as TGCAGTGCTAGAGGTGGGCCCCCCAATCAGCCCCAGCATTTT.